This T cell receptor beta chain comes out of a study of shared clonotypes between healthy human individuals. Whole-study context: Researchers assigned three CD4 naive, three CD4 memory, two CD8 naive and one CD8 memory plate to each donor.

Germline CDR1 reads SGDLS; CDR2 reads YYNGEE. The ends were cut back, 0 bases at V and 3 bases at J, with 12 bases in the middle. This CDR3 is built from 16 residues. Generated by immunoSEQ multiplex PCR, the TCRdb table keeps only in-frame clones and is missing some. The sample consists of roughly 1,000,000 clones, 75% to 80% of them appearing once. Specimen: memory CD4+ T cells from PBMCs. Subset in this sample: CD45RA-negative fraction. The V and J genes are TRBV9 and TRBJ2-2; D perhaps matches TRBD2 (5 bases). This sequence originates from a man younger than 35 in good health. Some clones in this sample may be carry-over from other donors' samples. The CDR3 spells CASSVAGSRHTGELFF. DNA of the CDR3: TGTGCCAGCAGCGTAGCTGGGAGTAGGCACACCGGGGAGCTGTTTTTT. Supplemented by reference TRBV9 and TRBJ2-2, the full variable domain reads DSGVTQTPKHLITATGQRVTLRCSPRSGDLSVYWYQQSLDQGLQFLIQYYNGEERAKGNILERFSAQQFPDLHSELNLSSLELGDSALYFCASSVAGSRHTGELFFGEGSRLTVL.